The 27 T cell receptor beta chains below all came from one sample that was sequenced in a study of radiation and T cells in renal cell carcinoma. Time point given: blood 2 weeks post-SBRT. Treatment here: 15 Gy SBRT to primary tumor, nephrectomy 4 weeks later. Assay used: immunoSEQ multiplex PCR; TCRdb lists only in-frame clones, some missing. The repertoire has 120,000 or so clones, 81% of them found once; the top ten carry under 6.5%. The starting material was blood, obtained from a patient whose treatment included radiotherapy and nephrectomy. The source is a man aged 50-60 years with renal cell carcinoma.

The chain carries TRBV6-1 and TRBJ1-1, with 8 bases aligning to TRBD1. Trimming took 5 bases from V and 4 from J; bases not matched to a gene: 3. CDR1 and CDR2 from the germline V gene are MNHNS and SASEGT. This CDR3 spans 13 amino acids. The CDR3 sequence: CASSPTGGTEAFF. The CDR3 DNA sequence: TGTGCCAGCAGTCCAACAGGGGGCACTGAAGCTTTCTTT.

This CDR3 reads CASSQVQGRSNSPLHF. CDR3 DNA sequence: TGCGCCAGCAGCCAAGTACAGGGGAGGAGTAATTCACCCCTCCACTTT. This chain connects TRBV4-3 to TRBJ1-6, with 7 bases aligning to TRBD1. Unmatched junction bases numbered 6, after V lost 1 base and J lost 6 bases. Germline V gene data show CDR1 as LGHNA and CDR2 as YSLEER. The CDR3 has 16 residues.

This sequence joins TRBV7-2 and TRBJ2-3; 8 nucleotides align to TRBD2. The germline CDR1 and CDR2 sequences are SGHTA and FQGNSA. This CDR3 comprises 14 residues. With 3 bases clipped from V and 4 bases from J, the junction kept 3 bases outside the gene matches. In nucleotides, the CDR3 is TGTGCCAGCAGCTTGGGACTAGTGGCAGATACGCAGTATTTT. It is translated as CASSLGLVADTQYF.

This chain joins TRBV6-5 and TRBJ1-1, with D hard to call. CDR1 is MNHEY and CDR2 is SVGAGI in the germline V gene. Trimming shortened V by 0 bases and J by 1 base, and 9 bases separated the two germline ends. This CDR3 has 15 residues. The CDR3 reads CASSYSWAENTEAFF. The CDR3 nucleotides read TGTGCCAGCAGTTACTCATGGGCAGAGAACACTGAAGCTTTCTTT.

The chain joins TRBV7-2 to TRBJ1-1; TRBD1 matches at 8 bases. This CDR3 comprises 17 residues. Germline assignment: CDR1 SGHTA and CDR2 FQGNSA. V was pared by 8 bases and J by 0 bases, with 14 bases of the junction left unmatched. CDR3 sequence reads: CASGLGPGGAVNTEAFF. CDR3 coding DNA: TGTGCCAGCGGTTTGGGCCCAGGGGGCGCGGTGAACACTGAAGCTTTCTTT.

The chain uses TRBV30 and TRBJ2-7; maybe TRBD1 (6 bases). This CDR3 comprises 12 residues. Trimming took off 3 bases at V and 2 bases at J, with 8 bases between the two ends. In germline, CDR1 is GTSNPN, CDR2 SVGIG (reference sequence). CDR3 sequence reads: CAWRTGPYEQYF. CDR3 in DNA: TGTGCCTGGAGGACAGGACCCTACGAGCAGTACTTC. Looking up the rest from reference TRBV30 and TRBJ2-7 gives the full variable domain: SQTIHQWPATLVQPVGSPLSLECTVEGTSNPNLYWYRQAAGRGLQLLFYSVGIGQISSEVPQNLSASRPQDRQFILSSKKLLLSDSGFYLCAWRTGPYEQYFGPGTRLTVT.

The CDR3 loop reads CASSEVDSHNEQFF. The CDR3 nucleotides are TGTGCCAGCAGTGAGGTTGACAGCCACAATGAGCAGTTCTTC. This rearrangement joins TRBV2 to TRBJ2-1; TRBD1 is a possible D gene (5 bases). V was trimmed by 3 bases and J by 5 bases, leaving 11 bases between them. CDR3 size: 14 residues. CDR1 SNHLY and CDR2 FYNNEI come from the germline V gene.

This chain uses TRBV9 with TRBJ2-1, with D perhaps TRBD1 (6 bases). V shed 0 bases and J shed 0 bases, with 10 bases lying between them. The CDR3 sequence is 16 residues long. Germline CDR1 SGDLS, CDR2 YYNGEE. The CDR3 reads CASSVAGQSSYNEQFF. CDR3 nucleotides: TGTGCCAGCAGCGTAGCCGGACAGAGCTCCTACAATGAGCAGTTCTTC. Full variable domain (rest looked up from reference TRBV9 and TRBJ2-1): DSGVTQTPKHLITATGQRVTLRCSPRSGDLSVYWYQQSLDQGLQFLIQYYNGEERAKGNILERFSAQQFPDLHSELNLSSLELGDSALYFCASSVAGQSSYNEQFFGPGTRLTVL.

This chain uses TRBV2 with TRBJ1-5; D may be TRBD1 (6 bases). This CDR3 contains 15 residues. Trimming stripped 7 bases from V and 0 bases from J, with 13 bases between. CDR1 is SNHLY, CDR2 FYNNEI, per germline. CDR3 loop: CASTGQSYSNQPQHF. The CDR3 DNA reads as TGTGCCAGCACCGGACAGAGTTATAGCAATCAGCCCCAGCATTTT.

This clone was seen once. For the CDR3, the DNA is TGTGCCAGCAGTGAAGACAGGCGACCCTACGAGCAGTACTTC. It codes for CASSEDRRPYEQYF. The rearrangement links TRBV25-1 to TRBJ2-7; perhaps TRBD1 as D (6 bases). The CDR3 sequence is 14 residues long. Looked up from germline, CDR1 is MGHDK and CDR2 is SYGVNS. Trimming shortened V by 2 bases and J by 2 bases, and 10 bases separated the two germline ends.

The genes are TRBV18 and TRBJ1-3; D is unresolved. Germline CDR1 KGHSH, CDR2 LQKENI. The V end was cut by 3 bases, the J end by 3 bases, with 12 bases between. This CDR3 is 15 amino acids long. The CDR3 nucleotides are TGTGCCAGCTCACCTTCGATGGGAGGTGGAAACACCATATATTTT. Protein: CASSPSMGGGNTIYF.

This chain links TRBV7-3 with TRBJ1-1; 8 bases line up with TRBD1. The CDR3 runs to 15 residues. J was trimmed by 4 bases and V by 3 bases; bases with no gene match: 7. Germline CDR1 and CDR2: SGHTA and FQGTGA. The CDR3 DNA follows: TGTGCCAGCAGCTTTACAGGGGGTCTTGGCACTGAAGCTTTCTTT. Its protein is CASSFTGGLGTEAFF.

CDR3 DNA: TGCAGTGCTGGACCCGCGGATACGCAGTATTTT. Translation gives CSAGPADTQYF. The rearrangement joins TRBV20-1 to TRBJ2-3, with no clear D. CDR1 and CDR2 from the germline V gene are DFQATT and SNEGSKA (reference sequence). The CDR3 loop spans 11 amino acids. The V end lost 5 bases, the J end lost 6 bases, and 9 bases lay between the germline ends.

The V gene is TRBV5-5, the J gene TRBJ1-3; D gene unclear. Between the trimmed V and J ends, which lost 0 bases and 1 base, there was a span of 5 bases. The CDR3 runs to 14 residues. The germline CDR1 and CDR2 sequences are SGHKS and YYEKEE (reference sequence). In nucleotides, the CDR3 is TGTGCCAGCAGCTTGGGGCAGTCTGGAAACACCATATATTTT. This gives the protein CASSLGQSGNTIYF.

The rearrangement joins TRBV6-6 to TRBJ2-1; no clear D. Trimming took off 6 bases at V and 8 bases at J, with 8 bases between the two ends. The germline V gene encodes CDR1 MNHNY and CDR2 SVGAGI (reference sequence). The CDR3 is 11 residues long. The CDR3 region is CASSLIHEQFF. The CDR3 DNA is TGTGCCAGCAGCCTTATTCATGAGCAGTTCTTC.

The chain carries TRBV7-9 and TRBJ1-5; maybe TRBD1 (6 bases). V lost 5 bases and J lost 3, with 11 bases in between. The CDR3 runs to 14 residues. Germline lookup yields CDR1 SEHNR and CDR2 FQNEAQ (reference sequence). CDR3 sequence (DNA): TGTGCCAGCAGCCGCCCAGGGGTCAATCAGCCCCAGCATTTT. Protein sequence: CASSRPGVNQPQHF.

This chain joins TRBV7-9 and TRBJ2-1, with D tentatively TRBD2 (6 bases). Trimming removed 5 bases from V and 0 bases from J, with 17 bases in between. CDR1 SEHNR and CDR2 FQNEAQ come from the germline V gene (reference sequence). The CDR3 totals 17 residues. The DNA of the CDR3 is TGTGCCAGCAGCCGCCAGACTAGTTTAATCTCCTACAATGAGCAGTTCTTC. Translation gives CASSRQTSLISYNEQFF.

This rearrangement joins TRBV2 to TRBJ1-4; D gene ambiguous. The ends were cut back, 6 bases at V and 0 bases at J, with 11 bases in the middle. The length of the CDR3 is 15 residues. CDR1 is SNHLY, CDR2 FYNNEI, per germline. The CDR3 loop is CASRRIHATNEKLFF. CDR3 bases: TGTGCCAGCAGAAGAATACATGCAACTAATGAAAAACTGTTTTTT.

CDR3 sequence: CASSQGRLAGGETQYF. CDR3 DNA: TGCGCCAGCAGCCAAGGTCGACTAGCGGGTGGAGAGACCCAGTACTTC. This chain connects TRBV4-1 to TRBJ2-5, with 10 bases identical to TRBD2. This CDR3 is built from 16 residues. Losses at the gene ends were 1 base for V and 4 bases for J; bases not matched to a gene: 6. CDR1 and CDR2 from the germline V gene are MGHRA and YSYEKL.

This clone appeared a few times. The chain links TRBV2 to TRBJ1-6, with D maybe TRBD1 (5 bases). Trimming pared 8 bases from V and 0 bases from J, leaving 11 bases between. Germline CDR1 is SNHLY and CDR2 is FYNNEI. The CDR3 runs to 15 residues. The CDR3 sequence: CASWGPSSYNSPLHF. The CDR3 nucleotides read TGTGCCAGCTGGGGACCGAGCTCCTATAATTCACCCCTCCACTTT. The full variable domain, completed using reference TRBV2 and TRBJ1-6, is EPEVTQTPSHQVTQMGQEVILRCVPISNHLYFYWYRQILGQKVEFLVSFYNNEISEKSEIFDDQFSVERPDGSNFTLKIRSTKLEDSAMYFCASWGPSSYNSPLHFGNGTRLTVT.

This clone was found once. The CDR3: CASSSLTTNEKLFF. The CDR3 DNA reads as TGTGCCAGCAGTTCTCTTACAACTAATGAAAAACTGTTTTTT. This sequence joins TRBV6-1 and TRBJ1-4, with unresolved D. V gave up 5 bases and J gave up 0 bases, with 7 bases separating them. Germline CDR1 reads MNHNS; CDR2 reads SASEGT. The CDR3 runs to 14 residues.

The CDR3 DNA follows: TGTGCCAGCAGTTTAGACAGTTACTCCGAGCAGTACTTC. It codes for CASSLDSYSEQYF. The chain has TRBV28 and TRBJ2-7; possibly TRBD1 for D (5 bases). Trimming took 2 bases from V and 6 from J, leaving 11 bases between them. From germline, CDR1 is MDHEN and CDR2 SYDVKM. This CDR3 is built from 13 residues.

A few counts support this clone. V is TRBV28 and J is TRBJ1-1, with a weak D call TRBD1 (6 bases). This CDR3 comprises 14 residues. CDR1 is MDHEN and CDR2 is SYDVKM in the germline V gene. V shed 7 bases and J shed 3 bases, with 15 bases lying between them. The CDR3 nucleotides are TGTGCCAGCAACGACACGCCAGGGGACACTGAAGCTTTCTTT. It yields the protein CASNDTPGDTEAFF.

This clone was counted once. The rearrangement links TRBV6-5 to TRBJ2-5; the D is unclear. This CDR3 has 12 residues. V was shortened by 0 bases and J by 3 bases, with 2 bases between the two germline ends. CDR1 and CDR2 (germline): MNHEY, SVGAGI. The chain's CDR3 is CASSYSKETQYF. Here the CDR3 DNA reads TGTGCCAGCAGTTACTCTAAAGAGACCCAGTACTTC.

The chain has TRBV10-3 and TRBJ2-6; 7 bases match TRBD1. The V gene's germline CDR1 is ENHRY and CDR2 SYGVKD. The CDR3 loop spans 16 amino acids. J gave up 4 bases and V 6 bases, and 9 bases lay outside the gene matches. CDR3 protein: CAISGDRGSGANVLTF. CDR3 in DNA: TGTGCCATCAGCGGGGACAGAGGTTCCGGGGCCAACGTCCTGACTTTC.

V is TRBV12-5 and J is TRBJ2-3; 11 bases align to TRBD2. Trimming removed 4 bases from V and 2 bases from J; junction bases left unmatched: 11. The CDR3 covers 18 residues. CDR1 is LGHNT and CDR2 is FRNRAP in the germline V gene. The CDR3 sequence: CASGSETPLAGATDTQYF. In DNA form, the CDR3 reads TGTGCTAGTGGTTCAGAGACCCCACTAGCGGGGGCCACAGATACGCAGTATTTT.

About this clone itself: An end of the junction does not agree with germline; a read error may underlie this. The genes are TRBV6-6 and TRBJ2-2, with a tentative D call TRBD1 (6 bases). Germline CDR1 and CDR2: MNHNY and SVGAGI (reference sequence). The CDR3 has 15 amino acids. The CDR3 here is CASSSQGRDTGELFF. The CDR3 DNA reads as TGTGCCAGCAGTTCACAGGGACGGGACACCGGGGAGCTATTTTTT.